These 21 T cell receptor beta chains originate from one sample sequenced in a study of blood T cell repertoires in COVID-19. This table comes from immunoSEQ multiplex PCR, and its TCRdb copy is limited to in-frame clones, with some not included. The sample holds roughly 100,000 clones, nearly 90% seen once. Input material: peripheral blood. These receptors originate from a man in his fifties in a cohort sampled during active COVID-19.

The chain joins TRBV5-1 to TRBJ2-3; 7 nucleotides align to TRBD1. The CDR3 is made up of 13 amino acids. V shed 4 bases, J shed 4 bases, and the junction held 3 bases outside the gene matches. The germline CDR1 and CDR2 sequences are SGHRS and YFSETQ. Here the CDR3 DNA reads TGCGCCAGCAGCGGGACAGTCGCAGATACGCAGTATTTT. It encodes CASSGTVADTQYF.

The gene calls are TRBV5-1 and TRBJ2-5, with D perhaps TRBD2 (6 bases). Germline-derived CDR1 and CDR2 are SGHRS and YFSETQ. Between the trimmed V and J ends, which lost 4 bases and 5 bases, there was a span of 15 bases. CDR3 length: 14 amino acids. The CDR3 sequence: CASSDGTSKETQYF. The CDR3 DNA reads as TGCGCCAGCAGCGATGGGACTTCGAAGGAGACCCAGTACTTC.

The chain employs TRBV10-3 and TRBJ2-7, with 8 positions matching TRBD2. The germline V gene encodes CDR1 ENHRY and CDR2 SYGVKD. With V trimmed by 4 bases and J by 4 bases, 9 bases remained unmatched. The CDR3 length is 15 residues. CDR3 region: CAISAAGGGPYEQYV. CDR3 bases: TGTGCCATCAGTGCCGCGGGGGGAGGGCCTTACGAGCAGTACGTC.

The V call is TRBV21-1, the J call TRBJ2-4; the table's D call, TRBD2, has no DNA check behind it. TRBV21-1 counts as a pseudogene. The CDR3 is 19 amino acids. The CDR3 spells CASSPAGTGDGGGENIQYF. The CDR3 DNA is TGTGCCAGCAGCCCAGCAGGGACAGGGGATGGCGGGGGGGAAAACATTCAGTACTTC.

The gene calls are TRBV11-2 and TRBJ2-7; D unresolved. V was clipped by 6 bases and J by 1 base, with 13 bases between them. Germline loops: CDR1 SGHAT, CDR2 FQNNGV. This CDR3 has 14 residues. The CDR3 bases are TGTGCCAGCAGACCTGCCGGCGGTTCCTACGAGCAGTACTTC. Amino acid sequence: CASRPAGGSYEQYF. Using reference TRBV11-2 and TRBJ2-7 for the parts outside the CDR3, the full variable domain is EAGVAQSPRYKIIEKRQSVAFWCNPISGHATLYWYQQILGQGPKLLIQFQNNGVVDDSQLPKDRFSAERLKGVDSTLKIQPAKLEDSAVYLCASRPAGGSYEQYFGPGTRLTVT.

V usage is TRBV4-2 and J usage is TRBJ1-3, with D unclear. Germline assignment: CDR1 LGHNA and CDR2 YNFKEQ. V lost 3 bases, J lost 6 bases, and 9 bases lay in between. The CDR3 has 13 amino acids. CDR3 DNA: TGTGCCAGCAGCCAGGCGGTGGAAAACACCATATATTTT. Amino acid sequence: CASSQAVENTIYF.

V usage is TRBV11-2 and J usage is TRBJ1-2; 9 nucleotides match TRBD1. V lost 5 bases, J lost 4 bases, and 17 bases stayed unmatched. This CDR3 is 18 amino acids long. CDR1 SGHAT and CDR2 FQNNGV come from the germline V gene. CDR3 region: CASSGRGGTGSPRYGYTF. DNA of the CDR3: TGTGCCAGCAGCGGACGGGGGGGGACAGGGTCCCCTCGCTATGGCTACACCTTC. Combining the CDR3 with reference TRBV11-2 and TRBJ1-2 gives the whole variable domain EAGVAQSPRYKIIEKRQSVAFWCNPISGHATLYWYQQILGQGPKLLIQFQNNGVVDDSQLPKDRFSAERLKGVDSTLKIQPAKLEDSAVYLCASSGRGGTGSPRYGYTFGSGTRLTVV.

V gene TRBV3-1 (or the pseudogene TRBV3-2) combines with J gene TRBJ1-1, with 9 bases identical to TRBD1. CDR3 size: 12 residues. Per germline, CDR1 LGHDT and CDR2 YNNKEL (reference sequence). J was trimmed by 6 bases and V by 5 bases; bases with no gene match: 1. CDR3 amino acids: CASSDRGSEAFF. The CDR3 region has the DNA TGTGCCAGCAGCGACAGGGGGTCTGAAGCTTTCTTT.

On this clone itself: In the same sample, other DNA sequences code for this CDR3. The gene calls are TRBV9 and TRBJ2-2; TRBD2 matches at 7 bases. CDR1 is SGDLS, CDR2 YYNGEE, per germline. After removal of 4 bases from V and 4 bases from J, the junction contained 7 bases not matched to a gene. The CDR3 runs to 15 residues. CDR3 protein: CASSPQRGGTGELFF. The DNA of the CDR3 is TGTGCCAGCAGCCCCCAGCGGGGAGGCACCGGGGAGCTGTTTTTT.

This chain connects TRBV18 to TRBJ1-5; D is unclear. CDR1 is KGHSH, CDR2 LQKENI, per germline. Trimming pared 3 bases from V and 7 bases from J, leaving 13 bases between. The CDR3 is 14 amino acids. The CDR3 DNA reads TGTGCCAGCTCACCGTCCGCGGGATACCAGCCCCAGCATTTT. It translates to CASSPSAGYQPQHF.

A few counts support this clone. The chain has TRBV3-1 (or the pseudogene TRBV3-2) and TRBJ1-5; TRBD1 agrees at 7 bases. The CDR3 sequence is 15 residues long. V lost 1 base to trimming and J lost 4 bases; unmatched junction nucleotides: 4. Germline V gives CDR1 LGHDT, CDR2 YNNKEL (reference sequence). The CDR3, as DNA: TGTGCCAGCAGCCAAGTGTTGGACAGGAATCAGCCCCAGCATTTT. Its translation: CASSQVLDRNQPQHF.

The gene calls are TRBV6-5 and TRBJ2-5; a weak D match, TRBD2 (7 bases). Trimming left V 5 bases short and J 2 bases short, with 12 bases between. This CDR3 comprises 14 residues. CDR1 and CDR2 (germline): MNHEY, SVGAGI. The CDR3 is CASSPGGPQETQYF. In DNA, the CDR3 is TGTGCCAGCAGTCCCGGGGGGCCGCAAGAGACCCAGTACTTC.

This clone was observed a single time. The CDR3 DNA reads TGTGCCAGCAGCCCCGTGGGAGGCTCCACAGATACGCAGTATTTT. This codes for CASSPVGGSTDTQYF. This chain connects TRBV7-6 to TRBJ2-3, with TRBD2 as a possible D gene (6 bases). CDR3 size: 15 residues. Germline V gene sequence: CDR1 SGHVS, CDR2 FNYEAQ. Deletions cut 5 bases from V and 2 bases from J, with 14 bases between. Variable domain in full (rest from reference TRBV7-6 and TRBJ2-3): GAGVSQSPRYKVTKRGQDVALRCDPISGHVSLYWYRQALGQGPEFLTYFNYEAQQDKSGLPNDRFSAERPEGSISTLTIQRTEQRDSAMYRCASSPVGGSTDTQYFGPGTRLTVL.

The chain employs TRBV5-6 and TRBJ2-1, with D possibly matching TRBD1 (5 bases). V dropped 0 bases and J dropped 15 bases, with 10 bases sitting between them. Germline V gene sequence: CDR1 SGHDT, CDR2 YYEEEE. The CDR3 covers 11 residues. CDR3 in DNA: TGTGCCAGCAGCTTGGGACAGAAGGCGTTCTTC. This gives the protein CASSLGQKAFF.

This chain joins TRBV5-1 and TRBJ1-4; 7 bases are shared with TRBD1. Germline CDR1 and CDR2: SGHRS and YFSETQ. Unmatched junction bases numbered 2, after V lost 4 bases and J lost 2 bases. The CDR3 contains 14 residues. The CDR3 sequence: CASSPGQTNEKLFF. CDR3 nucleotides: TGCGCCAGCAGCCCGGGACAGACTAATGAAAAACTGTTTTTT.

The gene calls are TRBV6-5 and TRBJ1-3; D is uncertain. Germline-derived CDR1 and CDR2 are MNHEY and SVGAGI. This CDR3 comprises 14 residues. V was pared by 7 bases and J by 4 bases, with 14 bases between. CDR3 loop: CASTGRTRGNTIYF. CDR3 coding DNA: TGTGCCAGCACCGGGAGAACGCGGGGAAACACCATATATTTT.

The rearrangement links TRBV6-5 to TRBJ2-7; tentative D call: TRBD2 (6 bases). Germline CDR1 and CDR2: MNHEY and SVGAGI. Trimming removed 7 bases from V and 4 bases from J, with 17 bases in between. This CDR3 region has 14 residues. CDR3 DNA: TGTGCCAGCATCCGGGAGAAGCGTCGGTACGAGCAGTACGTC. Translation: CASIREKRRYEQYV.

The chain carries TRBV3-1 (or the pseudogene TRBV3-2) and TRBJ1-2, with TRBD1 identical over 9 bases. V shed 3 bases and J 2 bases; nucleotides not matched to a gene: 4. Looked up from germline, CDR1 is LGHDT and CDR2 is YNNKEL (reference sequence). The CDR3 has 15 residues. In DNA, the CDR3 is TGTGCCAGCAGCCATGGGGGACAGGGCAACTATGGCTACACCTTC. It is translated as CASSHGGQGNYGYTF.

The genes are TRBV12-3 or TRBV12-4 and TRBJ1-5; a weak D match, TRBD1 (5 bases). The CDR3 extends over 13 amino acids. V shed 1 base and J shed 7 bases, with 8 bases lying between them. In DNA form, the CDR3 reads TGTGCCAGCAGTTTAGTTGGGGGGCAGCCCCAGCATTTT. This codes for CASSLVGGQPQHF.

V gene TRBV5-4 combines with J gene TRBJ2-5; 7 nucleotides match TRBD2. J was trimmed by 3 bases and V by 4 bases; bases with no gene match: 3. Per germline, CDR1 SGHNT and CDR2 YYREEE (reference sequence). The CDR3 runs 13 residues. This CDR3 is CASSGRGEETQYF. CDR3 DNA: TGTGCCAGCAGCGGCCGGGGGGAAGAGACCCAGTACTTC.

This chain uses TRBV7-9 with TRBJ1-5; 7 bases fit TRBD1. V lost 4 bases to trimming and J lost 5 bases; unmatched junction nucleotides: 2. Germline lookup yields CDR1 SEHNR and CDR2 FQNEAQ (reference sequence). The CDR3 is 13 residues long. The CDR3 protein is CASSWTGDQPQHF. CDR3 sequence (DNA): TGTGCCAGCAGCTGGACAGGAGATCAGCCCCAGCATTTT.